This T cell receptor (beta chain) was recorded in a study of blood T cell repertoires in COVID-19. In the study overall: Sources were T cells, B-cell-depleted T cells, or PBMCs; the material itself was cDNA or gDNA.

With 9 bases removed from V and 1 base from J, the gap between germline ends came to 9 bases. The germline CDR1 and CDR2 sequences are MNHEY and SVGAGI. This CDR3 has 12 amino acids. Authors' methods: Nucleated cell number was recorded as an estimate derived from reference gene primer amplification. Profiling relied on immunoSEQ multiplex PCR, and the TCRdb table lists in-frame clones only, not all of them. V and J calls and clone size are as listed in that table; D and trimming were resolved from the DNA. The data hold about 260,000 clones, with 80% to 90% observed a single time. V gene TRBV6-5 combines with J gene TRBJ1-1; no reliable D call. The sequence was collected from a man under 40 with active or convalescent COVID-19. The specimen was peripheral blood. The CDR3 region is CASEVGNTEAFF. DNA of the CDR3: TGTGCCAGTGAGGTGGGGAACACTGAAGCTTTCTTT.